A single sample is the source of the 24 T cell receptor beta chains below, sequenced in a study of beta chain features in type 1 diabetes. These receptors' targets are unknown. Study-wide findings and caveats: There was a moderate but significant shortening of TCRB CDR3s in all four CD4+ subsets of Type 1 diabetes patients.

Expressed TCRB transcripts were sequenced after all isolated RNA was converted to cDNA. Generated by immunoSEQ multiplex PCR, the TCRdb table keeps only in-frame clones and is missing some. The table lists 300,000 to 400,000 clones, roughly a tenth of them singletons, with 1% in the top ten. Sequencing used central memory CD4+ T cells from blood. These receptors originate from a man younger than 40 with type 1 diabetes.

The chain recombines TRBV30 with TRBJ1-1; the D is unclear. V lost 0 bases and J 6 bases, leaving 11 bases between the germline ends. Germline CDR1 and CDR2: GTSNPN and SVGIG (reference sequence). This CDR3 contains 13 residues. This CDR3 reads CAWSVMRVSEAFF. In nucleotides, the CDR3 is TGTGCCTGGAGTGTGATGAGGGTGTCTGAAGCTTTCTTT.

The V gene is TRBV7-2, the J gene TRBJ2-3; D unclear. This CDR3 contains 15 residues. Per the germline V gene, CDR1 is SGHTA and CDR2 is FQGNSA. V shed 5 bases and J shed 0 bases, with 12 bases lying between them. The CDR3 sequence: CASSPSYQSTDTQYF. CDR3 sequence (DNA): TGTGCCAGCAGCCCGTCGTACCAGAGCACAGATACGCAGTATTTT.

The CDR3 is CASSASGNKYEQYF. CDR3 DNA sequence: TGTGCCAGCAGTGCCTCCGGGAACAAATACGAGCAGTACTTC. The chain is built from TRBV6-5 and TRBJ2-7; perhaps TRBD2 as D (5 bases). Trimming left V 5 bases short and J 4 bases short, with 15 bases between. The CDR3 loop spans 14 amino acids. The germline V gene encodes CDR1 MNHEY and CDR2 SVGAGI.

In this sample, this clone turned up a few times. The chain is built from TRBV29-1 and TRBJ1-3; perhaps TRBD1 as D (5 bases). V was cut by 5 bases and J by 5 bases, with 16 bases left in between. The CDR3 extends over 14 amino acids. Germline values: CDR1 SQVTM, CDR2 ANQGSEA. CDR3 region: CSVSGAEQRNTIYF. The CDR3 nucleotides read TGCAGCGTTTCCGGGGCAGAGCAGCGAAACACCATATATTTT.

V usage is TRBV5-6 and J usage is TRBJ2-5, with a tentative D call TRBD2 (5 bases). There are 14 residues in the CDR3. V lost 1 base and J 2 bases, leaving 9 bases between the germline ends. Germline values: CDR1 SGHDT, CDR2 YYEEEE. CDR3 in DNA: TGTGCCAGCAGCTTGATACGCGGGCAAGAGACCCAGTACTTC. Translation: CASSLIRGQETQYF.

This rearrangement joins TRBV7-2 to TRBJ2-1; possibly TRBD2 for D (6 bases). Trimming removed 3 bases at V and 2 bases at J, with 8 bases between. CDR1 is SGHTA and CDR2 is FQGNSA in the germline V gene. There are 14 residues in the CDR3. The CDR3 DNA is TGTGCCAGCAGCTTCCAGCGGGCCTACAATGAGCAGTTCTTC. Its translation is CASSFQRAYNEQFF. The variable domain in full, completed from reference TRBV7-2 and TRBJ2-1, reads GAGVSQSPSNKVTEKGKDVELRCDPISGHTALYWYRQSLGQGLEFLIYFQGNSAPDKSGLPSDRFSAERTGGSVSTLTIQRTQQEDSAVYLCASSFQRAYNEQFFGPGTRLTVL.

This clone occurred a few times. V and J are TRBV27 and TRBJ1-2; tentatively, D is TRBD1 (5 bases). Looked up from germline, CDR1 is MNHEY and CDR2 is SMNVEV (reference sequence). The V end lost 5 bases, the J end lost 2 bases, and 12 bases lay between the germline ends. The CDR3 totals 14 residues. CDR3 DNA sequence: TGTGCCAGCAGTACCAGGGACGGGAACTATGGCTACACCTTC. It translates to CASSTRDGNYGYTF.

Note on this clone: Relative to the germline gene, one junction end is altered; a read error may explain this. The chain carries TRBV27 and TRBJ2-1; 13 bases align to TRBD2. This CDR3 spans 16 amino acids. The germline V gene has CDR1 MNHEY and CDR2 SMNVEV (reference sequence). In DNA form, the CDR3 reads TGTGCCAGCAGTCCAAAGGGACTAGCGGGGTACAGTGAGCAGTTCTTC. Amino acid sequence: CASSPKGLAGYSEQFF.

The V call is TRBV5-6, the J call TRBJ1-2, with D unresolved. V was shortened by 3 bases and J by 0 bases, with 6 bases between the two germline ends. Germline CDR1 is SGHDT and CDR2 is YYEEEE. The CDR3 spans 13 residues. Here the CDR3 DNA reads TGTGCCAGCAGCTGGACGGCTAACTATGGCTACACCTTC. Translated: CASSWTANYGYTF.

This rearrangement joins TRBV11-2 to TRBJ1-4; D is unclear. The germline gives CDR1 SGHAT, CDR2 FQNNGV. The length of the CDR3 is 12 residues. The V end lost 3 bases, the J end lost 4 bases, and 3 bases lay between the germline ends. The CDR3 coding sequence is TGTGCCAGCAGCTTCTTTAATGAAAAACTGTTTTTT. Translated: CASSFFNEKLFF. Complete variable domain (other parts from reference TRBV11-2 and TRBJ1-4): EAGVAQSPRYKIIEKRQSVAFWCNPISGHATLYWYQQILGQGPKLLIQFQNNGVVDDSQLPKDRFSAERLKGVDSTLKIQPAKLEDSAVYLCASSFFNEKLFFGSGTQLSVL.

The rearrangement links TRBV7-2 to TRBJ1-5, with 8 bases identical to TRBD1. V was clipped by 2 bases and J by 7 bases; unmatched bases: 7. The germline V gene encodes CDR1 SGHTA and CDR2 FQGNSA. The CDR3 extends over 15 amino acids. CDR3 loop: CASSLNGQGVQPQHF. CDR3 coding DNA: TGTGCCAGCAGCTTAAATGGACAGGGAGTCCAGCCCCAGCATTTT.

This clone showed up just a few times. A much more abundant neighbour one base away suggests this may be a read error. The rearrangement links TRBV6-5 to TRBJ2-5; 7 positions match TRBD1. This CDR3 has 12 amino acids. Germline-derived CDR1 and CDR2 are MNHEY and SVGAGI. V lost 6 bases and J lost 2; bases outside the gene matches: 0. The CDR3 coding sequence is TGTGCCAGCAGGGGACAGCAAGAGACCCAGTACTTC. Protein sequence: CASRGQQETQYF.

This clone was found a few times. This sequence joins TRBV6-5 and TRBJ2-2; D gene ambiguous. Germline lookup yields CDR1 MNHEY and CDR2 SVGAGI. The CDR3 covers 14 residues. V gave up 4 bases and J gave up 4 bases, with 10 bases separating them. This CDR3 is CASSSTDFTGELFF. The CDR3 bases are TGTGCCAGCAGTTCCACAGATTTCACCGGGGAGCTGTTTTTT.

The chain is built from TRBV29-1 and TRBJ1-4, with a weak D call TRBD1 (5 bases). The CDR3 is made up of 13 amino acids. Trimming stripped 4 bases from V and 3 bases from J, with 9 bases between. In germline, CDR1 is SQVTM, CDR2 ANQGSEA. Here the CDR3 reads CSVGDRPNEKLFF. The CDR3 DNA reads TGCAGCGTTGGAGACAGACCTAATGAAAAACTGTTTTTT. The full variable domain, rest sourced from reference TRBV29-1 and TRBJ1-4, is SAVISQKPSRDICQRGTSLTIQCQVDSQVTMMFWYRQQPGQSLTLIATANQGSEATYESGFVIDKFPISRPNLTFSTLTVSNMSPEDSSIYLCSVGDRPNEKLFFGSGTQLSVL.

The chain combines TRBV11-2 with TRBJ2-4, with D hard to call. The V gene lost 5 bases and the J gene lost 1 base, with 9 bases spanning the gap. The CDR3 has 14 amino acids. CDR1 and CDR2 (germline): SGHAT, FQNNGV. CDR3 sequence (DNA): TGTGCCAGCAGCGTAGGGCCGGCCAAAAACATTCAGTACTTC. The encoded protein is CASSVGPAKNIQYF.

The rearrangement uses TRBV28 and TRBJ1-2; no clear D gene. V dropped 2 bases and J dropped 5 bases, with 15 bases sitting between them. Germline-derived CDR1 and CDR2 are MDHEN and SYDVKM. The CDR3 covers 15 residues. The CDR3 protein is CASSLAQEFSYGYTF. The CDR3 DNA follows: TGTGCCAGCAGTTTAGCCCAAGAGTTTTCTTATGGCTACACCTTC.

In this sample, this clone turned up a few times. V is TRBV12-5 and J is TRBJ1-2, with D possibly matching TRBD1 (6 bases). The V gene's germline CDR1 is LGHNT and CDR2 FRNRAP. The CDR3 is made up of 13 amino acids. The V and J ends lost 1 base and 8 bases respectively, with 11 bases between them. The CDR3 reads CASGLDRVGGYTF. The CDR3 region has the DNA TGTGCTAGTGGTTTGGACAGGGTCGGGGGCTACACCTTC.

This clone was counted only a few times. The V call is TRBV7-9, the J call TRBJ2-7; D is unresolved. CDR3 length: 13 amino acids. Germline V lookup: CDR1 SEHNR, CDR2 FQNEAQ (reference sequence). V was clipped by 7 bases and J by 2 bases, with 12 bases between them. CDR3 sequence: CASNSGGTYEQYF. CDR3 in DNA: TGTGCCAGCAATAGTGGCGGAACCTACGAGCAGTACTTC.

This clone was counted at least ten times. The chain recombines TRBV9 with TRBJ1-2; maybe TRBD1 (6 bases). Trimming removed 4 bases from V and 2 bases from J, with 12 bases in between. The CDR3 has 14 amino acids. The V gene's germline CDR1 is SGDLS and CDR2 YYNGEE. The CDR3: CASSPYGQNYGYTF. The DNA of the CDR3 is TGTGCCAGCAGCCCTTACGGACAGAACTATGGCTACACCTTC.

As DNA, the CDR3 is TGTGCCAGCAGTGACCCATATAGTAGGGATACGCAGTATTTT. As protein: CASSDPYSRDTQYF. V gene TRBV6-6 combines with J gene TRBJ2-3; no firm D call. V was pared by 5 bases and J by 6 bases, with 15 bases between. This CDR3 has 14 residues. CDR1 is MNHNY, CDR2 SVGAGI, per germline (reference sequence).

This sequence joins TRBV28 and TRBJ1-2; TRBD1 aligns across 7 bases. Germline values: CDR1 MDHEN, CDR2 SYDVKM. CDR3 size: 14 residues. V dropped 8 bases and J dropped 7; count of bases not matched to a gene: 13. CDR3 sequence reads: CASLDRDSLGGYTF. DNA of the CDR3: TGTGCCAGCCTTGACAGGGACAGCCTGGGTGGCTACACCTTC.

The CDR3 region has the DNA TGTGCCAGCAGTTCCCCCCCAGGGGGAACTGAAGCTTTCTTT. Encoded protein: CASSSPPGGTEAFF. The V and J genes are TRBV6-5 and TRBJ1-1; 7 bases match TRBD1. Looked up from germline, CDR1 is MNHEY and CDR2 is SVGAGI. Trimming at V came to 4 bases and at J to 5 bases, leaving 7 bases not matched to a gene. This CDR3 is built from 14 residues.

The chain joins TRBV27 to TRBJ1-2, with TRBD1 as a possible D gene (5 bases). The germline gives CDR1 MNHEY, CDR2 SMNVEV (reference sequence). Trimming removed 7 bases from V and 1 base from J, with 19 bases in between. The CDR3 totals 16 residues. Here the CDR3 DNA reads TGTGCCAGCAACCCAATTGGGGGATTCGGTAACTATGGCTACACCTTC. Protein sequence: CASNPIGGFGNYGYTF.

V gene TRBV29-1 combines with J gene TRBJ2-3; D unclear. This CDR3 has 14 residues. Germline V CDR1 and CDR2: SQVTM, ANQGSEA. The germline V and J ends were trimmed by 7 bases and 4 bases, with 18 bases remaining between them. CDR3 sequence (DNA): TGCAGCGCCACCGTGGCGTCAGCTGCAGATACGCAGTATTTT. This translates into CSATVASAADTQYF.